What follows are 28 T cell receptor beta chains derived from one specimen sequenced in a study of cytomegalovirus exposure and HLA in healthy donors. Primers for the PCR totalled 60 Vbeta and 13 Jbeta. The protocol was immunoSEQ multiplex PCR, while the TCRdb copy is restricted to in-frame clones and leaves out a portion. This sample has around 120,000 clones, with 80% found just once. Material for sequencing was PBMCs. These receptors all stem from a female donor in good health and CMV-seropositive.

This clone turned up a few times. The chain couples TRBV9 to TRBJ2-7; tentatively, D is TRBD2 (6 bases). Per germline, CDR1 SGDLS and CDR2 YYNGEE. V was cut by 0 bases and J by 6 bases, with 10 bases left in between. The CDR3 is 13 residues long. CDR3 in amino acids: CASSVVSGVEQYF. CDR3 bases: TGTGCCAGCAGCGTAGTATCGGGGGTCGAGCAGTACTTC.

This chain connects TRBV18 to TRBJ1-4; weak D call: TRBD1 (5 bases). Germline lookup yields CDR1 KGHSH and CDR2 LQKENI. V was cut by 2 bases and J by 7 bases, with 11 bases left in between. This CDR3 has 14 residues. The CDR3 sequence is CASSPNRQGEKLFF. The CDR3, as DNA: TGTGCCAGCTCACCAAACCGGCAGGGTGAAAAACTGTTTTTT. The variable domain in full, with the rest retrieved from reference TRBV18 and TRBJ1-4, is NAGVMQNPRHLVRRRGQEARLRCSPMKGHSHVYWYRQLPEEGLKFMVYLQKENIIDESGMPKERFSAEFPKEGPSILRIQQVVRGDSAAYFCASSPNRQGEKLFFGSGTQLSVL.

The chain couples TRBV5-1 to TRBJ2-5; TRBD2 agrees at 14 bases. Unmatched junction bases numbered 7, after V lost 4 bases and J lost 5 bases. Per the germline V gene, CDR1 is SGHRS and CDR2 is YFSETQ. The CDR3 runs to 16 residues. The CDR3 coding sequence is TGCGCCAGCAGCGACGGACTAGCGGGGGGCGCGGAGACCCAGTACTTC. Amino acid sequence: CASSDGLAGGAETQYF.

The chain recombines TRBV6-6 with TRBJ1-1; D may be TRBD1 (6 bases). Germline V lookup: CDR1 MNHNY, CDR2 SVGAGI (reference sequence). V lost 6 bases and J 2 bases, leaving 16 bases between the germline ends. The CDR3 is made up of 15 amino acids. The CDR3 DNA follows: TGTGCCAGCAGAAACAGGGTCGGGGATAACACTGAAGCTTTCTTT. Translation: CASRNRVGDNTEAFF.

CDR3 sequence: CASSFWGDTDTQYF. CDR3 DNA sequence: TGTGCCAGCAGCTTCTGGGGGGACACAGATACGCAGTATTTT. The chain combines TRBV7-9 with TRBJ2-3; D is possibly TRBD2 (6 bases). Germline-derived CDR1 and CDR2 are SEHNR and FQNEAQ (reference sequence). V was trimmed by 3 bases and J by 2 bases, leaving 9 bases between them. The CDR3 runs to 14 residues.

CDR3 DNA: TGCGCCAGCAGCTTAACCGCTACTAGCACAGATACGCAGTATTTT. Its protein product is CASSLTATSTDTQYF. The V call is TRBV5-1, the J call TRBJ2-3; D ambiguous. Per the germline V gene, CDR1 is SGHRS and CDR2 is YFSETQ. The germline V and J ends were trimmed by 2 bases and 0 bases, with 10 bases remaining between them. The length of the CDR3 is 15 residues.

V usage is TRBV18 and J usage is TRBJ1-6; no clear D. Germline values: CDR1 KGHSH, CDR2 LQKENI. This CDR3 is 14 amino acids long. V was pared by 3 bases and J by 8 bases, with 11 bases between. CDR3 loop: CASSPAGMDSPLHF. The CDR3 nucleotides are TGTGCCAGCTCACCGGCGGGGATGGATTCACCCCTCCACTTT.

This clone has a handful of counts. The DNA for the CDR3 is TGTGCCAGCAGCCCCGGAGTCAGGGCCTATGGCTACACCTTC. Its protein product is CASSPGVRAYGYTF. The V call is TRBV9, the J call TRBJ1-2; possibly TRBD1 for D (5 bases). CDR1 is SGDLS and CDR2 is YYNGEE in the germline V gene. The CDR3 has 14 amino acids. The germline V and J ends were trimmed by 4 bases and 4 bases, with 14 bases remaining between them.

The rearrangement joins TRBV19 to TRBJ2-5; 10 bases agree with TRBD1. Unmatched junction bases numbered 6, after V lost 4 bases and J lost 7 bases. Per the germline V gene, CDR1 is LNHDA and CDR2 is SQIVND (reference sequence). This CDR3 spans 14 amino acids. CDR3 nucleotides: TGTGCCAGTAGTACTCGGACAGGGGGGGCGACCCAGTACTTC. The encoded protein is CASSTRTGGATQYF.

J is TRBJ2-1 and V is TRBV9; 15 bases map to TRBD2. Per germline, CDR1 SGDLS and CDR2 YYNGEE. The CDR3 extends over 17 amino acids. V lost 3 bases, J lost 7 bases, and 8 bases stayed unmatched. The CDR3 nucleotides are TGTGCCAGCAGCGGGACAGGGACTAGCGGGGGGAGAAATGAGCAGTTCTTC. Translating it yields CASSGTGTSGGRNEQFF.

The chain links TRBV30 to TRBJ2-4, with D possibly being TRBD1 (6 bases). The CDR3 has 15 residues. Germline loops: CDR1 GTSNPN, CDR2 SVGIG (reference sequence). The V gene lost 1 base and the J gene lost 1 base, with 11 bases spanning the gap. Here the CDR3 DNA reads TGTGCCTGGAGTGGGGGGCCGGTGGCCAAAAACATTCAGTACTTC. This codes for CAWSGGPVAKNIQYF.

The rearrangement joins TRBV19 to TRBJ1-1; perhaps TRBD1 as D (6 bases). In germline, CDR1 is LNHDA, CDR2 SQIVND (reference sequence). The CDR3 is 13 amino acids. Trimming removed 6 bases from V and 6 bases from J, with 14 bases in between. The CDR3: CASSAHRDAEAFF. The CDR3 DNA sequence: TGTGCCAGTAGCGCTCACAGGGACGCTGAAGCTTTCTTT.

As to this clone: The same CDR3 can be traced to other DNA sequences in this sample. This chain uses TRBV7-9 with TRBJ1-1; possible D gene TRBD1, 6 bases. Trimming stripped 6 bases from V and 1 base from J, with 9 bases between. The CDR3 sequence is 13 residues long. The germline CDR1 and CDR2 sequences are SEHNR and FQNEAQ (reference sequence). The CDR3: CASSPTGNTEAFF. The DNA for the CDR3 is TGTGCCAGCAGTCCGACAGGGAACACTGAAGCTTTCTTT.

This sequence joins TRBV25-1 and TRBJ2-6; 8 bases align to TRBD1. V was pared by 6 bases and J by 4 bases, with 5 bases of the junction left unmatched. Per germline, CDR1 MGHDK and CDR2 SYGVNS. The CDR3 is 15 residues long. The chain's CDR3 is CASRDRGAGANVLTF. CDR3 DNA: TGTGCCAGCAGAGACAGGGGAGCCGGGGCCAACGTCCTGACTTTC. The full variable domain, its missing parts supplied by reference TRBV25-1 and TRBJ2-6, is EADIYQTPRYLVIGTGKKITLECSQTMGHDKMYWYQQDPGMELHLIHYSYGVNSTEKGDLSSESTVSRIRTEHFPLTLESARPSHTSQYLCASRDRGAGANVLTFGAGSRLTVL.

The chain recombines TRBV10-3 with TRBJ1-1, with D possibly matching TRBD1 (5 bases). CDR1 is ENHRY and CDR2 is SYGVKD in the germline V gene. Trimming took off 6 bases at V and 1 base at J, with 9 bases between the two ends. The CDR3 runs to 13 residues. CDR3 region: CAIRDTANTEAFF. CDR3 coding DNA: TGTGCCATCAGGGACACGGCGAACACTGAAGCTTTCTTT.

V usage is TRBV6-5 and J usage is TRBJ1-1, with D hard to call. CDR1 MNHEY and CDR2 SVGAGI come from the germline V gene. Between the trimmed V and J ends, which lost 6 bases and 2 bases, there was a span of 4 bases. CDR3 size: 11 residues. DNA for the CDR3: TGTGCCAGCAGAATAAACACTGAAGCTTTCTTT. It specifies CASRINTEAFF.

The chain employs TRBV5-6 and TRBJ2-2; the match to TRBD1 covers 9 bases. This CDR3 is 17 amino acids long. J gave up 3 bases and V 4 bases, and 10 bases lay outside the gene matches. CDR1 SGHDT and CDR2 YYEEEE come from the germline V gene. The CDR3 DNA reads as TGTGCCAGCAGCACAGCCGGGACAGGGATGTACACCGGGGAGCTGTTTTTT. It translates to CASSTAGTGMYTGELFF.

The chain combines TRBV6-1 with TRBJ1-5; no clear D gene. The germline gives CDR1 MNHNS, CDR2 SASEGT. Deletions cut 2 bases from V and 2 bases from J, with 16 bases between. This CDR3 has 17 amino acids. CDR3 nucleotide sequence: TGTGCCAGCAGTGAACTAATTGGTGCGGCGGGCAATCAGCCCCAGCATTTT. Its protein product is CASSELIGAAGNQPQHF.

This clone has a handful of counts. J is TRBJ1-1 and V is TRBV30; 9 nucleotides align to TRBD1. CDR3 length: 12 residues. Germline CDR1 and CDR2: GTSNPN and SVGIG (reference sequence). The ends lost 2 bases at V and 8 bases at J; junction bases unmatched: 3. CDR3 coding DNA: TGTGCCTGGAGTCCCGGACAGGGGGAAGCTTTCTTT. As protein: CAWSPGQGEAFF.

CDR3 bases: TGTGCCAGCAGTTACGCCCTACAGGGTCCGCGCGGCTACACCTTC. This sequence encodes CASSYALQGPRGYTF. V gene TRBV6-5 combines with J gene TRBJ1-2, with D maybe TRBD1 (6 bases). This CDR3 has 15 amino acids. The V gene's germline CDR1 is MNHEY and CDR2 SVGAGI. The germline V and J ends were trimmed by 2 bases and 8 bases, with 18 bases remaining between them.

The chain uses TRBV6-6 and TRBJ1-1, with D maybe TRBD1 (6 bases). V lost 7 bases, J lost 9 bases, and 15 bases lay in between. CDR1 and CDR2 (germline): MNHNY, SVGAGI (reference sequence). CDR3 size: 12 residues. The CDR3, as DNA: TGTGCCAGCATTCCAAGTGGGGGCAAAGCTTTCTTT. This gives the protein CASIPSGGKAFF.

CDR3 protein: CSVERDYGYTF. CDR3 DNA: TGCAGCGTTGAACGCGACTATGGCTACACCTTC. The gene calls are TRBV29-1 and TRBJ1-2; D not resolved. From germline, CDR1 is SQVTM and CDR2 ANQGSEA. Trimming took off 2 bases at V and 3 bases at J, with 4 bases between the two ends. The CDR3 is 11 amino acids.

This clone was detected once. The CDR3 protein is CASSSGQGNNYGYTF. CDR3 sequence (DNA): TGTGCCAGCAGCTCCGGACAGGGGAACAACTATGGCTACACCTTC. The chain has TRBV5-4 and TRBJ1-2; 9 bases match TRBD1. Germline V gene lookup returns CDR1 SGHNT and CDR2 YYREEE (reference sequence). CDR3 size: 15 residues. The ends lost 3 bases at V and 2 bases at J; junction bases unmatched: 5.

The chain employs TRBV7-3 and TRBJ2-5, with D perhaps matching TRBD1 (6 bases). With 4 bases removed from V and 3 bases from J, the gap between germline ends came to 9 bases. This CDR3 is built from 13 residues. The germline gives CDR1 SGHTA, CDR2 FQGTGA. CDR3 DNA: TGTGCCAGCAGCTCGGACAGAAAAGAGACCCAGTACTTC. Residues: CASSSDRKETQYF.

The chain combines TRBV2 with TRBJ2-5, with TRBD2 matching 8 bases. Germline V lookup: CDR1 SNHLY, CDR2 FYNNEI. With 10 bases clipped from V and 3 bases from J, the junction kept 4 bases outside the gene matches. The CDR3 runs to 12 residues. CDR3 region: CATQAGEETQYF. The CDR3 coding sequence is TGTGCCACCCAAGCGGGGGAAGAGACCCAGTACTTC.

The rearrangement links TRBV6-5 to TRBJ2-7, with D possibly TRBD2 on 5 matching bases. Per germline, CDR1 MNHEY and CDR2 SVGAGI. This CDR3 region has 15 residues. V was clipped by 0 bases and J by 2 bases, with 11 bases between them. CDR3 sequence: CASSYSQSGTYEQYF. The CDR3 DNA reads TGTGCCAGCAGTTACTCGCAGAGCGGAACCTACGAGCAGTACTTC.

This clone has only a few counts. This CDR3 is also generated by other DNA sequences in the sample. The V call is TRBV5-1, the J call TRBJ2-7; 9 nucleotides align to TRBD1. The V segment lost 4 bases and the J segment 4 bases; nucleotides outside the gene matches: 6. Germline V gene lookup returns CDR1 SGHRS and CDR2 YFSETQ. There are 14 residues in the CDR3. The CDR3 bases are TGCGCCAGCAGCCCGGGACAGGGAGGGTACGAGCAGTACTTC. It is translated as CASSPGQGGYEQYF.

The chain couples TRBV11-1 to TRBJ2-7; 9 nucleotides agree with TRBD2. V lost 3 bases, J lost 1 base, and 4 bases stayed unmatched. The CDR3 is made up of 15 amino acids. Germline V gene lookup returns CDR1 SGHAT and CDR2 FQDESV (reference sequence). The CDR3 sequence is CASSFGLAKSYEQYF. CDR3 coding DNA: TGTGCCAGCAGCTTTGGACTAGCGAAATCCTACGAGCAGTACTTC.